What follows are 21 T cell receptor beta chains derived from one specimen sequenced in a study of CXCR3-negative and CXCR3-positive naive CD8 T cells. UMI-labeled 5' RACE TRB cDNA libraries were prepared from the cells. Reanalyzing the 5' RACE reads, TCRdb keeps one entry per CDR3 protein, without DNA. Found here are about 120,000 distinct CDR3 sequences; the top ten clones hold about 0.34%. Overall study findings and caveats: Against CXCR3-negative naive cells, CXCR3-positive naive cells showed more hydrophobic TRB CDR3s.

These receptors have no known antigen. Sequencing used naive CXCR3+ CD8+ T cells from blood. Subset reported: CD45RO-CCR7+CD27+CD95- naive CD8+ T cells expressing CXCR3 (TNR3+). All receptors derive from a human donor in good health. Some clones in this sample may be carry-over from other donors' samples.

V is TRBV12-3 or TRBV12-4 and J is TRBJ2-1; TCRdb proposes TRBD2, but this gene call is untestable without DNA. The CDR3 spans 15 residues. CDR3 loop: CASSLGPSSYNEQFF.

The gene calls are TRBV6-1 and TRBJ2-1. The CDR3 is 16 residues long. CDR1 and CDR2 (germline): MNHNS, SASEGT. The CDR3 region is CASRIEDGETYNEQFF.

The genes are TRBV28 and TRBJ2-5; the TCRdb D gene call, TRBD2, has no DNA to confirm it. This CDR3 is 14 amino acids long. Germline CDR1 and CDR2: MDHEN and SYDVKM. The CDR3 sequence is CASSLLGQQETQYF.

This CDR3 reads CASSYRGALNTEAFF. This rearrangement joins TRBV6-5 to TRBJ1-1. CDR1 MNHEY and CDR2 SVGAGI come from the germline V gene. The CDR3 has 15 amino acids.

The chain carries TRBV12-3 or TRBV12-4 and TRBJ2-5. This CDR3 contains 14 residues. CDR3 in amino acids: CASSLGAGQETQYF.

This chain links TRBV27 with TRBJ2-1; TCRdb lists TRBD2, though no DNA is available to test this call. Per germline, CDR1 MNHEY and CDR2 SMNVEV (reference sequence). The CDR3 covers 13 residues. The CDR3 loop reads CASSFAGDYEQFF.

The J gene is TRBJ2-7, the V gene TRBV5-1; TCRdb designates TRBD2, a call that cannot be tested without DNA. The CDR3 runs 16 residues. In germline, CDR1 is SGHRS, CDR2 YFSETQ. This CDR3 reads CASSSGTSGDSYEQYF.

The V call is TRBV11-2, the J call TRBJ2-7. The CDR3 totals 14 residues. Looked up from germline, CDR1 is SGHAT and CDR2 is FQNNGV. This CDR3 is CASSLITGSYEQYF.

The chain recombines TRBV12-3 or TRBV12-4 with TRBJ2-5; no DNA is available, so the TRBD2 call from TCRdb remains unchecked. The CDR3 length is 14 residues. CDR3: CASSFGTSWETQYF.

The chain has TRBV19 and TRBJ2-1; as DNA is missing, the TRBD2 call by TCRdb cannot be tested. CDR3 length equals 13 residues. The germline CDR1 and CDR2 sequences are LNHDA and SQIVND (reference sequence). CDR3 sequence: CASRLTGPDEQFF.

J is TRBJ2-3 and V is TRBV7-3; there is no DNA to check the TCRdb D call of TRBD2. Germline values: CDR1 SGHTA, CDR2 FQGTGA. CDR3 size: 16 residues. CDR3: CASSLRGGMGTDTQYF.

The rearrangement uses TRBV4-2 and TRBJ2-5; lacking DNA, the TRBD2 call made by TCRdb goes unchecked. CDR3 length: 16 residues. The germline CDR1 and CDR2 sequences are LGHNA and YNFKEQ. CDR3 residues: CASSQGDSGDQETQYF.

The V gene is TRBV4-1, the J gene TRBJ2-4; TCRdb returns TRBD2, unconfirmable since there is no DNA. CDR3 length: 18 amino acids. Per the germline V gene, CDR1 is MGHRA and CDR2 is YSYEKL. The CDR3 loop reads CASSQGPGLAGAQNIQYF.

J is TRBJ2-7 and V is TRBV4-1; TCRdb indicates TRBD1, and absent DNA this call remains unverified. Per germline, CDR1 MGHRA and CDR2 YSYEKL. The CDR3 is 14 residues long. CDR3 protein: CASSQEPGYGEQYF.

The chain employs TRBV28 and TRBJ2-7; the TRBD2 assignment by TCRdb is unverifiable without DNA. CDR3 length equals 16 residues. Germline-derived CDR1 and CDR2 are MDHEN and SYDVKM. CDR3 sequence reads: CASSLAGTSGGYEQYF.

CDR3 region: CASRWGQGSSYNSPLHF. The rearrangement links TRBV19 to TRBJ1-6; TCRdb reports TRBD1, a call that lacks DNA to check it against. The V gene's germline CDR1 is LNHDA and CDR2 SQIVND (reference sequence). The CDR3 is 17 amino acids. The variable domain in full, with the rest retrieved from reference TRBV19 and TRBJ1-6, is DGGITQSPKYLFRKEGQNVTLSCEQNLNHDAMYWYRQDPGQGLRLIYYSQIVNDFQKGDIAEGYSVSREKKESFPLTVTSAQKNPTAFYLCASRWGQGSSYNSPLHFGNGTRLTVT.

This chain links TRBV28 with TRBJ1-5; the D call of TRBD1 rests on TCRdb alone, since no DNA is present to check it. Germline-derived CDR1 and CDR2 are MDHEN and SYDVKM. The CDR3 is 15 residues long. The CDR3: CASKPTGMSNQPQHF.

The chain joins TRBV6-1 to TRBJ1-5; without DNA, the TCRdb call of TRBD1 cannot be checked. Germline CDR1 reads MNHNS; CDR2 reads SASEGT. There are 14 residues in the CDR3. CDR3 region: CAIKLDRGREPQHF.

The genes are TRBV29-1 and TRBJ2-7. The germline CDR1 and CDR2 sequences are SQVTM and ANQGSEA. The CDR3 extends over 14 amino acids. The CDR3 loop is CSVEDGRSSYEQYF.

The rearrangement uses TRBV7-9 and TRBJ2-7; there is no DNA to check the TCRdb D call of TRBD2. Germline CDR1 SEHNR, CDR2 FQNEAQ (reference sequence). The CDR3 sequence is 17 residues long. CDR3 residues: CASSLGLAGESSYEQYF.

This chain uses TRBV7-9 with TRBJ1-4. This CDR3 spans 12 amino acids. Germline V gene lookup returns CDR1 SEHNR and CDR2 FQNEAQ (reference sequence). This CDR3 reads CASSSLSEKLFF.